This T cell receptor (beta chain) was sequenced for a study of patients and donors after allogeneic stem cell transplantation. Each CDR3 protein is one row after TCRdb ran MiXCR on the RT-PCR reads. This sample has fewer than 500,000 distinct CDR3 sequences, with 16% found just once. The CDR3 length is 14 residues. The V and J ends lost 5 bases and 7 bases respectively, with 15 bases between them. From germline, CDR1 is MNHEY and CDR2 SVGEGT. This clonotype was seen a handful of times. This chain links TRBV6-2 or TRBV6-3 with TRBJ2-1; the D gene is possibly TRBD2 (7 bases). This clonotype was sampled from a human donor who was either an allogeneic HSCT recipient or a stem cell or donor lymphocyte infusion donor (not recorded which). It is not recorded whose cells these are; they may come from a transplant donor. The sample was blood, either unsorted or a sorted T cell fraction (not recorded which). The CDR3 loop is CASSRWGGLNEQFF. In DNA, the CDR3 is TGTGCCAGCAGTCGGTGGGGGGGCCTGAATGAGCAGTTCTTC.